The entry that follows covers one TCR beta chain sequence. This was the immunoSEQ v3 assay. Only in-frame clones appear in the TCRdb table, and some are missing; sequencing was by immunoSEQ multiplex PCR. The data contain 55,000 to 70,000 clones, roughly 84% of them singletons. The time point is: pre-treatment sample, taken before nivolumab and TIL therapy. Adults with stage 4 NSCLC were enrolled in a phase I trial. This CDR3 has 14 residues. In germline, CDR1 is SGHAT, CDR2 FQNNGV. V gave up 0 bases and J gave up 3 bases, with 8 bases separating them. This sample was taken from a study of TIL therapy for anti-PD-1-resistant metastatic lung cancer. Background on the study: Median patient age was 54, ranging roughly 38-75 years. Median tumor mutation burden was around 1.6 mutations per megabase.

The source was blood, collected at baseline. The source of this sequence is a person between 25 and 79 years old with non-small cell lung cancer. The chain employs TRBV11-2 and TRBJ1-1, with D unresolved. The CDR3 nucleotides read TGTGCCAGCAGCTTAGATCCGGGTTACACTGAAGCTTTCTTT. Its protein product is CASSLDPGYTEAFF.